This T cell receptor (beta chain) was observed in a study of blood T cell repertoires in COVID-19. V gave up 2 bases and J gave up 6 bases, with 14 bases separating them. The CDR3 loop spans 14 amino acids. The V gene's germline CDR1 is SGHRS and CDR2 YFSETQ. Per the original methods: Amplification of reference gene primers provided the estimated nucleated cell counts. The method was immunoSEQ multiplex PCR; TCRdb's version includes in-frame clones alone and lacks a portion of them. The V and J calls and clone size come from that table; D and trimming were worked out from the DNA. The data show 95,000 to 110,000 clones, about four fifths seen once.

The chain carries TRBV5-1 and TRBJ2-5; maybe TRBD1 (6 bases). Sample: peripheral blood. The receptor was isolated from a human donor in a cohort sampled during active COVID-19. CDR3 nucleotide sequence: TGCGCCAGCAGCTTCCGGGACCAGGGGAAGACCCAGTACTTC. Protein: CASSFRDQGKTQYF.